This T cell receptor beta chain is drawn from a study of shared T cell receptors in the human thymus. Only in-frame clones appear in the TCRdb table, and some are missing; sequencing was by immunoSEQ multiplex PCR. The table lists about 500,000 clones, around three quarters of them singletons. Unmatched junction bases numbered 13, after V lost 5 bases and J lost 5 bases. CDR3 length: 17 amino acids. The germline V gene encodes CDR1 SGHAT and CDR2 FQNNGV. This sample also belongs to another study, concerning human thymus T cells. This second study notes: Corrective surgery for congenital heart defects was being performed on the healthy Finnish infants who served as donors. Thymus tissue for the work was resected from patients undergoing corrective heart surgery. Blood and thymic repertoires both appeared biased in V and J gene usage. Highly overlapping thymic repertoires among unrelated individuals were reported in related research.

The TCR was taken from a boy in the first two years of life with a congenital heart defect. The chain uses TRBV11-2 and TRBJ2-7; 12 bases are shared with TRBD1. The sample was thymocytes. Here the CDR3 reads CASSPLGDRGRRDEQYF. The CDR3 DNA reads as TGTGCCAGCAGCCCATTGGGGGACAGGGGGCGAAGGGACGAGCAGTACTTC.